This T cell receptor (beta chain) was retrieved from a study of blood T cell repertoires in COVID-19 (dated by TCRdb to about 2020). Regarding the complete study: The collaborator samples originated in the United States, Italy and Spain and spanned the acute and convalescent phases of COVID-19. The prospective study material was composed of cDNA or gDNA derived from T cells, B-cell-depleted T cells, or PBMCs. Subjects who had been exposed to COVID-19, were actively infected with it, or had recovered from it provided the deeply sampled blood TCRbeta repertoires that made up the dataset. The repertoires were released in a freely available public database meant as a resource for research on the immune response to SARS-CoV-2. The samples were drawn from the first 160 participants of the ongoing ImmuneRACE study and from some 1,300 subjects provided by 6 global collaborators. Nearly every sample came with metadata listing a de-identified subject ID, COVID-19 status, age in years and sex. Where available, HLA class I and class II types were obtained from metadata supplied by the sample provider rather than from assay-based typing.

Reading the germline V gene (reference sequence) gives CDR1 SSHAT and CDR2 FNYEAQ. Its CDR3 holds 18 amino acids, cysteine through phenylalanine. Just the 54-base CDR3 DNA is kept, in frame starting at base 1. The immunoSEQ Assay, a bias-controlled multiplex PCR, was used to amplify TCRbeta CDR3 regions from genomic DNA. Turning to the authors' computational methods: Nucleated cell counts per sample were estimated from amplification of reference gene primers within the assay. To quantify the absolute abundance of each unique TCRbeta CDR3 rearrangement, sequence reads were collapsed and filtered. For each sample, productive Simpson clonality was calculated by taking the square root of Simpson's diversity index across productive rearrangements. In TCRdb, the immuneACCESS table is reduced to in-frame sequences with V and J assigned. These tables do not hold every clone; where another copy was compared, an unresolved V gene accounts for under half, and the others remain unexplained. The DNA gave D and trimming, while V, J and clone size come from that table. The sample table records around 220,000 clones; 70% to 85% of these occur just once. The ten largest clonotypes hold roughly 7.8% of the sample.

About this clone: Its binding antigen is unknown. There are no base qualities to consult, and no much larger clone falls within one base.

The paper as a whole reports these results and caveats: How much clinical and demographic metadata was included differed by source and by participant, and the metadata was provided uncurated.

At one collaborating source in Seattle, patients were enrolled during active infection and were followed longitudinally through the course of disease. Collaborating institutions collected whole blood in K2EDTA tubes following their own protocols. For TCRbeta analysis, collaborators shipped samples in one of three forms: frozen whole blood, isolated PBMCs, or DNA extracted from either of those sample types. The TCR comes from a woman older than 75 with COVID-19, enrolled during active disease. The rearranged chain carries TRBV7-7 and TRBJ1-5, with the D gene uncertain. Sequencing used peripheral blood. The CDR3 region has the sequence CASENGRRQNYSNQPQHF. DNA sequence: TGTGCTAGCGAGAATGGTCGGAGGCAGAACTATAGCAATCAGCCCCAGCATTTT.